This T cell receptor (beta chain) was recorded in a study of immune evolution from preneoplasia to lung adenocarcinoma. Study overall: HLA loss of heterozygosity: under 7.5% AIS, less than 18% MIA, about 31% ADC, none AAH.

This clone has only a few counts. Its matching antigen is unknown. TCRdb's copy holds only in-frame clones and misses some; the assay was immunoSEQ multiplex PCR. The sample has around 8,000 clones, almost 80% seen once. Findings of the study overall: Clonality was highest in normal lung, lower in later-stage lesions apparently.

Premalignant or tumor cells were enriched by macro-dissection after pathologic assessment. The V and J ends lost 2 bases and 2 bases respectively, with 13 bases between them. This CDR3 region has 15 residues. Looked up from germline, CDR1 is MDHEN and CDR2 is SYDVKM. What was sequenced was FFPE minimally invasive lung adenocarcinoma tissue. The chain recombines TRBV28 with TRBJ2-7, with a weak D call TRBD2 (5 bases). This clonotype originated in an older donor with lung adenocarcinoma. This chain's CDR3 is CASSLPGSRTYEQYF. For the CDR3, the DNA is TGTGCCAGCAGTTTACCGGGAAGCCGAACCTACGAGCAGTACTTC. Using reference TRBV28 and TRBJ2-7 for the parts outside the CDR3, the full variable domain is DVKVTQSSRYLVKRTGEKVFLECVQDMDHENMFWYRQDPGLGLRLIYFSYDVKMKEKGDIPEGYSVSREKKERFSLILESASTNQTSMYLCASSLPGSRTYEQYFGPGTRLTVT.